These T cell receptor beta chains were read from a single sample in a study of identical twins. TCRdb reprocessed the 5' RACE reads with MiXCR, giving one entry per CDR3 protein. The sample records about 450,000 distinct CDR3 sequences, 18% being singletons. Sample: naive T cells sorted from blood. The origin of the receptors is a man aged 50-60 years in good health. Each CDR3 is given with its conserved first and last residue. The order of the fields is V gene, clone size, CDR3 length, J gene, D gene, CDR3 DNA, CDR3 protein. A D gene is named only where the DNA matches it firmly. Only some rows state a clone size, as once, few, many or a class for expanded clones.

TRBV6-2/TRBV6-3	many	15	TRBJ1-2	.	TGTGCCAGCAGTTACTCGAACGCGTTCCCCTATGGCTACACCTTC	CASSYSNAFPYGYTF
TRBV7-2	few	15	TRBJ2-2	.	TGTGCCAGCAGCCCTGTTGCGACATCCACCGGGGAGCTGTTTTTT	CASSPVATSTGELFF
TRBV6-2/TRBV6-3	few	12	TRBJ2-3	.	TGTGCCAGCAGTCCCTTGAGTGTTACGCAGTATTTT	CASSPLSVTQYF
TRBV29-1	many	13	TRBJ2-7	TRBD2	TGCAGCGCCTCGGCGGGGGATGCCTACGAGCAGTACTTC	CSASAGDAYEQYF
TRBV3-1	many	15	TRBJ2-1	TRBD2	TGTGCCAGCAGCCAAGTCAGCGGGAGTGGTAGTGAGCAGTTCTTC	CASSQVSGSGSEQFF
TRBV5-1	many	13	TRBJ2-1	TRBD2	TGCGCCAGTATGGGACTAGCCGGGGATGAGCAGTTCTTC	CASMGLAGDEQFF
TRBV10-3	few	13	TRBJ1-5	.	TGTGCCATCAGTGAAAGGGCCGGTCAGCCCCAGCATTTT	CAISERAGQPQHF
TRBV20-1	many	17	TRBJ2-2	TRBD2	TGCAGTGCGCGAACGAGTCTAGCGGGGGACTCATCCGGGGAGCTGTTTTTT	CSARTSLAGDSSGELFF
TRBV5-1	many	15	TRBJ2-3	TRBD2	TGTGCCAGCAGTTTGACTAGCGGGGGGGCCGATACGCAGTATTTT	CASSLTSGGADTQYF
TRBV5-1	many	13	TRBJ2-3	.	TGCGCCAGCAGCCGGGACCGGACAGATACGCAGTATTTT	CASSRDRTDTQYF
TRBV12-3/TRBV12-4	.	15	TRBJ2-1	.	TGTGCCAGCAGTTTTTTGGTAGCTGCGGGAAATGAGCAGTTCTTC	CASSFLVAAGNEQFF
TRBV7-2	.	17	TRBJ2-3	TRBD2	TGTGCCAGCAGCTTAGTAGGTAGCGGGGGGGCAGGGGATACGCAGTATTTT	CASSLVGSGGAGDTQYF
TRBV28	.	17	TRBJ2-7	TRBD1	TGTGCCAGCAGTTTGGGACCCGGGACAGGGAACTCCTACGAGCAGTACTTC	CASSLGPGTGNSYEQYF
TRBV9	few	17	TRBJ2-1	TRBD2	TGTGCCAGCAGCCCCCGCATAGCGGGAGGGCCCGACAATGAGCAGTTCTTC	CASSPRIAGGPDNEQFF
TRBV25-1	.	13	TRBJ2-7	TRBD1	TGTGCCAGCAGAATGGGACAGGGGTACGAGCAGTACTTC	CASRMGQGYEQYF
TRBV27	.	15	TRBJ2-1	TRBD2	TGTGCCAGCAGTTTCGGTAGCGGGAGGGGTAATGAGCAGTTCTTC	CASSFGSGRGNEQFF
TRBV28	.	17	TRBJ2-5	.	TGTGCCAGCAGTAGCGGGTTGGAAGGGAGGACCAAAGAGACCCAGTACTTC	CASSSGLEGRTKETQYF
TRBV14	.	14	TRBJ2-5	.	TGTGCCAGCAGCCACGGACTTTACCAAGAGACCCAGTACTTC	CASSHGLYQETQYF
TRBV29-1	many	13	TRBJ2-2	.	TGCAGCATTCTCCGGGGCTGGACCGGGGAGCTGTTTTTT	CSILRGWTGELFF
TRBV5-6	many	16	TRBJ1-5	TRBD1	TGTGCCACAATGTCTTGGGTCGACAGGGGCTATCAGCCCCAGCATTTT	CATMSWVDRGYQPQHF
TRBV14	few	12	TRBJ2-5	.	TGTGCCAGCAGCCAAGATAGAAAGACCCAGTACTTC	CASSQDRKTQYF
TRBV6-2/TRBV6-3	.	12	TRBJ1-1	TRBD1	TGTGCCAGCAAAGGGACAGTCACTGAAGCTTTCTTT	CASKGTVTEAFF
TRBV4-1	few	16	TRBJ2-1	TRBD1	TGCGCCAGCAGCCCAAGGGGACAGGGGGCGCGCAATGAGCAGTTCTTC	CASSPRGQGARNEQFF
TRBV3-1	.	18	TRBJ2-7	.	TGTGCCAGCAGCCAAGGGGCAGGGGTCCCTTTTCTAACCTACGAGCAGTACTTC	CASSQGAGVPFLTYEQYF
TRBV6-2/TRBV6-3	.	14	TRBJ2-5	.	TGTGCCAGCAGCCGATTCCATGGGCAGGAGACCCAGTACTTC	CASSRFHGQETQYF
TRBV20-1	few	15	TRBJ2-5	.	TGCAGTGCGTCGCCGGAAAGGGGGTACCAAGAGACCCAGTACTTC	CSASPERGYQETQYF
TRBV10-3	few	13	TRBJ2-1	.	TGTGCCATCAGTGTCGGTCCGAGCAATGAGCAGTTCTTC	CAISVGPSNEQFF
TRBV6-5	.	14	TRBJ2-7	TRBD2	TGTGCCAGCAGTTACCTCGGGGGGGCCTACGAGCAGTACTTC	CASSYLGGAYEQYF
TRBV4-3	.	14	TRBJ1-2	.	TGCGCCAGCAGCCAGTATGGACAGATCTATGGCTACACCTTC	CASSQYGQIYGYTF